These 20 T cell receptor beta chains originate from one sample sequenced in a study of radiation and T cells in renal cell carcinoma. The time point was: blood 2 weeks post-SBRT. As for treatment: 15 Gy SBRT to primary tumor, nephrectomy 4 weeks later. Measured with immunoSEQ multiplex PCR; TCRdb has only the in-frame clones, and not every one. The sample has 100,000 to 150,000 clones, around 82% seen once. Sequenced here: blood, sampled from a patient whose treatment included radiotherapy and nephrectomy. The receptors were sampled from a man aged 45 to 65 with renal cell carcinoma.

The rearrangement uses TRBV4-1 and TRBJ2-1; unclear D gene. CDR1 and CDR2 from the germline V gene are MGHRA and YSYEKL. V lost 1 base and J lost 4, with 5 bases in between. This CDR3 is built from 13 residues. CDR3 coding DNA: TGCGCCAGCAGCCAAGCTTTGTACAATGAGCAGTTCTTC. It codes for CASSQALYNEQFF.

This chain connects TRBV7-2 to TRBJ2-7; 9 bases agree with TRBD2. CDR1 SGHTA and CDR2 FQGNSA come from the germline V gene. The CDR3 has 14 residues. Losses at the gene ends were 8 bases for V and 5 bases for J; bases not matched to a gene: 10. The CDR3 sequence is CASGEGGGAHEQYF. Written as DNA, the CDR3 is TGTGCCAGCGGCGAAGGCGGGGGGGCCCACGAGCAGTACTTC.

The chain combines TRBV5-1 with TRBJ1-4; no reliable D call. The CDR3 contains 14 residues. V was shortened by 0 bases and J by 4 bases, with 7 bases between the two germline ends. From germline, CDR1 is SGHRS and CDR2 YFSETQ. CDR3 loop: CASSLGGGNEKLFF. In nucleotides, the CDR3 is TGCGCCAGCAGCTTGGGCGGCGGTAATGAAAAACTGTTTTTT.

The chain carries TRBV28 and TRBJ2-1, with 8 bases identical to TRBD2. Germline CDR1 MDHEN, CDR2 SYDVKM. V trimming: 7 bases; J trimming: 4 bases; junction bases outside the gene matches: 6. CDR3 length: 14 residues. The CDR3 region is CASIQREPYNEQFF. The DNA for the CDR3 is TGTGCCAGCATCCAGCGGGAGCCTTACAATGAGCAGTTCTTC.

The chain is built from TRBV14 and TRBJ2-7; D is possibly TRBD1 or TRBD2 (5 bases each). CDR1 and CDR2 from the germline V gene are SGHDN and FVKESK. Trimming took off 9 bases at V and 4 bases at J, with 19 bases between the two ends. The CDR3 totals 14 residues. As DNA, the CDR3 is TGTGCCAGGACGATGGGACCGGGTTCGTACGAGCAGTACTTC. It yields the protein CARTMGPGSYEQYF.

The V gene is TRBV18, the J gene TRBJ1-5, with D possibly TRBD1 on 6 matching bases. Trimming cost V 3 bases and J 0 bases, with 15 bases left between them. Looked up from germline, CDR1 is KGHSH and CDR2 is LQKENI. CDR3 size: 17 residues. Here the CDR3 DNA reads TGTGCCAGCTCACCGGGGGAGGGGGAATATAGCAATCAGCCCCAGCATTTT. Its protein product is CASSPGEGEYSNQPQHF.

The rearrangement joins TRBV25-1 to TRBJ2-2; 10 nucleotides match TRBD1. CDR1 and CDR2 (germline): MGHDK, SYGVNS. The J segment lost 3 bases and the V segment lost 3 bases, leaving 7 bases of the junction unmatched. The CDR3 is 17 amino acids. For the CDR3, the DNA is TGTGCCAGCAGTGACCCCCGGACAGGGGGTGACACCGGGGAGCTGTTTTTT. It yields the protein CASSDPRTGGDTGELFF.

The chain combines TRBV7-9 with TRBJ2-5; D possibly corresponds to TRBD2 (6 bases). V was cut by 4 bases and J by 0 bases, with 12 bases left in between. This CDR3 has 15 amino acids. CDR1 is SEHNR and CDR2 is FQNEAQ in the germline V gene (reference sequence). The chain's CDR3 is CASSSVGRNQETQYF. In DNA, the CDR3 is TGTGCCAGCAGCTCTGTAGGGAGGAACCAAGAGACCCAGTACTTC.

The V and J genes are TRBV9 and TRBJ2-1, with D possibly called TRBD1 or TRBD2 (7 bases each). V lost 4 bases, J lost 2 bases, and 13 bases lay in between. Germline CDR1 reads SGDLS; CDR2 reads YYNGEE. This CDR3 has 15 residues. CDR3 region: CASSPGGETYNEQFF. CDR3 DNA: TGTGCCAGCAGCCCAGGGGGGGAGACCTACAATGAGCAGTTCTTC.

V and J are TRBV7-8 and TRBJ1-1, with 11 bases aligning to TRBD1. The CDR3 spans 15 residues. The V gene's germline CDR1 is SGHVS and CDR2 FQNEAQ. V lost 5 bases and J lost 5; bases outside the gene matches: 7. The CDR3 DNA is TGTGCCAGCAGCGTGGACAGGGGGCATGATACTGAAGCTTTCTTT. Translation gives CASSVDRGHDTEAFF.

The chain links TRBV30 to TRBJ2-2, with D uncertain. CDR1 is GTSNPN and CDR2 is SVGIG in the germline V gene (reference sequence). The CDR3 covers 14 residues. Trimming cost V 0 bases and J 3 bases, with 8 bases left between them. CDR3 amino acids: CAWSVLSHTGELFF. The CDR3 coding sequence is TGTGCCTGGAGTGTATTAAGTCACACCGGGGAGCTGTTTTTT. The whole variable domain, filled in from reference TRBV30 and TRBJ2-2, reads SQTIHQWPATLVQPVGSPLSLECTVEGTSNPNLYWYRQAAGRGLQLLFYSVGIGQISSEVPQNLSASRPQDRQFILSSKKLLLSDSGFYLCAWSVLSHTGELFFGEGSRLTVL.

This sequence joins TRBV7-3 and TRBJ2-3; 15 bases are shared with TRBD2. The CDR3 has 16 residues. Losses at the gene ends were 5 bases for V and 7 bases for J; bases not matched to a gene: 7. Germline-derived CDR1 and CDR2 are SGHTA and FQGTGA. CDR3 loop: CASSRTSGGAGNTQYF. The CDR3, as DNA: TGTGCCAGCAGCCGGACTAGCGGGGGGGCCGGTAATACGCAGTATTTT.

The chain is built from TRBV7-6 and TRBJ2-1; 7 nucleotides agree with TRBD1. Per the germline V gene, CDR1 is SGHVS and CDR2 is FNYEAQ. This CDR3 has 15 amino acids. Trimming took 5 bases from V and 3 from J; bases not matched to a gene: 7. Here the CDR3 reads CASSAQGLGYNEQFF. CDR3 sequence (DNA): TGTGCCAGCAGCGCACAGGGGTTGGGCTACAATGAGCAGTTCTTC.

V gene TRBV7-8 combines with J gene TRBJ1-6, with unresolved D. This CDR3 spans 14 amino acids. The germline V and J ends were trimmed by 0 bases and 7 bases, with 7 bases remaining between them. Germline CDR1 is SGHVS and CDR2 is FQNEAQ. CDR3 amino acids: CASSLAVANSPLHF. The CDR3 coding sequence is TGTGCCAGCAGCTTAGCAGTGGCCAATTCACCCCTCCACTTT.

The V call is TRBV5-1, the J call TRBJ1-2; D is ambiguous. Germline V gene data show CDR1 as SGHRS and CDR2 as YFSETQ. The CDR3 runs 14 residues. V was cut by 7 bases and J by 0 bases, with 13 bases left in between. CDR3 in amino acids: CASALEVTNYGYTF. Written as DNA, the CDR3 is TGCGCCAGCGCCCTCGAGGTAACTAACTATGGCTACACCTTC.

The chain links TRBV18 to TRBJ1-4; D not certain. The V end lost 3 bases, the J end lost 4 bases, and 9 bases lay between the germline ends. CDR1 is KGHSH and CDR2 is LQKENI in the germline V gene. There are 14 residues in the CDR3. This CDR3 is CASSPVSGNEKLFF. The CDR3 DNA is TGTGCCAGCTCACCGGTTAGCGGTAATGAAAAACTGTTTTTT.

The chain uses TRBV9 and TRBJ1-2; D is possibly TRBD1 (6 bases). V shed 0 bases and J shed 4 bases, with 16 bases lying between them. The CDR3 runs 16 residues. Germline CDR1 and CDR2: SGDLS and YYNGEE. CDR3 in DNA: TGTGCCAGCAGCGTAGGTTCGGGGGCGCCCTTCTATGGCTACACCTTC. This translates into CASSVGSGAPFYGYTF.

The rearrangement links TRBV19 to TRBJ1-2; 10 bases align to TRBD1. CDR3 size: 16 residues. V was pared by 4 bases and J by 0 bases, with 5 bases of the junction left unmatched. Germline assignment: CDR1 LNHDA and CDR2 SQIVND (reference sequence). This chain's CDR3 is CASSSSGTGANYGYTF. In DNA, the CDR3 is TGTGCCAGTAGTAGCTCCGGGACAGGGGCTAACTATGGCTACACCTTC.

The V and J genes are TRBV6-5 and TRBJ2-7, with a weak D call TRBD1 (6 bases). V was cut by 5 bases and J by 6 bases, with 8 bases left in between. The CDR3 is 11 amino acids. Germline-derived CDR1 and CDR2 are MNHEY and SVGAGI. The CDR3 bases are TGTGCCAGCAGTACAGGGCCCGAGCAGTACTTC. Protein: CASSTGPEQYF.

The V gene is TRBV7-8, the J gene TRBJ1-1, with 9 bases identical to TRBD1. The CDR3 extends over 14 amino acids. Per germline, CDR1 SGHVS and CDR2 FQNEAQ. Unmatched junction bases numbered 4, after V lost 4 bases and J lost 4 bases. CDR3 protein: CASSWGQGGTEAFF. DNA for the CDR3: TGTGCCAGCAGCTGGGGACAGGGAGGCACTGAAGCTTTCTTT.